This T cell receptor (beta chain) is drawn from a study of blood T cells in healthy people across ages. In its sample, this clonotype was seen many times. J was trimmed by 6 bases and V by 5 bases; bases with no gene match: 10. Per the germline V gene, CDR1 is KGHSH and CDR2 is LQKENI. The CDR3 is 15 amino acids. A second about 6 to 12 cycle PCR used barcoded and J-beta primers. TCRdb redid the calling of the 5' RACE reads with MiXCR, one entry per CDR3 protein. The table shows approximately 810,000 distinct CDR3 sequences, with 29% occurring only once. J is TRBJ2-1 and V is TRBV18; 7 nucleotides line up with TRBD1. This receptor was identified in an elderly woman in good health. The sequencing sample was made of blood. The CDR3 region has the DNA TGTGCCAGCTCAATGGAGGACAGGTGGGGCAATGAGCAGTTCTTC. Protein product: CASSMEDRWGNEQFF.